Sequencing of this T cell receptor beta chain was carried out in a study of cytomegalovirus exposure and HLA in healthy donors. The PCR employed 60 Vbeta primers together with 13 Jbeta primers. Produced via immunoSEQ multiplex PCR; TCRdb's table is partial and in-frame only. The profile covers roughly 150,000 clones, with roughly 85% appearing a single time and 1% taken by the ten largest. V shed 3 bases and J shed 3 bases, with 9 bases lying between them. Germline loops: CDR1 MDHEN, CDR2 SYDVKM. The CDR3 consists of 13 residues. Sample: PBMCs. The chain uses TRBV28 and TRBJ2-7; D gene unclear. This clonotype originated in a boy aged 2-15 years in good health and CMV-seronegative. The CDR3 DNA reads TGTGCCAGCAGTTTCCCCGAGCTCTACGAGCAGTACTTC. It is translated as CASSFPELYEQYF.